This T cell receptor beta chain came from a study of T cell responses to AZD1222 COVID-19 vaccine. About this clone: What it binds is not known.

Overall study results and limits: Regions left unmutated in variants are reportedly the target of nearly half of spike-specific TCRs.

The assay was immunoSEQ multiplex PCR, and TCRdb's table has in-frame clones only and misses some. The sample holds 150,000 to 200,000 clones, around 88% seen once. The germline V and J ends were trimmed by 7 bases and 5 bases, with 14 bases remaining between them. This CDR3 contains 13 residues. The germline V gene encodes CDR1 SNHLY and CDR2 FYNNEI. The rearrangement joins TRBV2 to TRBJ2-5; either TRBD1 or TRBD2 may fit D (6 bases each). The sequence was collected from an adult who received the AZD1222 COVID-19 vaccine. The specimen comprised peripheral blood, sampled 28 days after the second AZD1222 dose. For the CDR3, the DNA is TGTGCCAGCATGGACGGGGGCACGGAGACCCAGTACTTC. The encoded protein is CASMDGGTETQYF.